The sequence of this T cell receptor beta chain was determined in a study of CD8+CD57+ T cells in acquired aplastic anemia. This CDR3 is 14 amino acids long. The V gene's germline CDR1 is SGHVS and CDR2 FNYEAQ. The ends were cut back, 2 bases at V and 0 bases at J, with 8 bases in the middle. Both TCR beta VDJ combination and CDR3 sequence profiling were carried out. Genomic DNA was the template for this profiling. TCRdb re-derived calls from the reads in MiXCR, one entry per CDR3 protein. Among 450,000 to 550,000 distinct CDR3 sequences listed, roughly a third were seen once. This clonotype has a count of ten or more. Patients selected for sequencing had displayed CD8+CD57+ cell expansion by flow cytometry. Blood samples were obtained from patients who had received no prior therapy.

The clonotype was recovered from a human donor with aplastic anemia. This chain joins TRBV7-6 and TRBJ2-7; D tentatively reads TRBD1 or TRBD2 (5 bases each). Sequenced sample: sorted CD4+, CD8+, or CD8+CD57+ T cells (not recorded which) from PBMCs. For the CDR3, the DNA is TGTGCCAGCAGCTTATGGGGGAGCTCCTACGAGCAGTACTTC. It encodes CASSLWGSSYEQYF.